The 27 T cell receptor beta chains listed next were all sequenced from one sample in a study of cytomegalovirus exposure and HLA in healthy donors. Both 60 Vbeta primers and 13 Jbeta primers went into the PCR. The assay was immunoSEQ multiplex PCR, and TCRdb's table has in-frame clones only and misses some. The repertoire holds some 150,000 clones, with 80% to 90% as singletons. Sequenced material: PBMCs. These receptors were obtained from a boy younger than 10 in good health and CMV-seronegative.

The chain joins TRBV9 to TRBJ2-3; a weak D match, TRBD1 (5 bases). This CDR3 contains 14 residues. Germline V gene sequence: CDR1 SGDLS, CDR2 YYNGEE. Trimming stripped 2 bases from V and 2 bases from J, with 9 bases between. The CDR3 coding sequence is TGTGCCAGCAGCGTTAGGGGTTCCACAGATACGCAGTATTTT. As protein: CASSVRGSTDTQYF. Drawing the rest from reference TRBV9 and TRBJ2-3, the complete variable domain is DSGVTQTPKHLITATGQRVTLRCSPRSGDLSVYWYQQSLDQGLQFLIQYYNGEERAKGNILERFSAQQFPDLHSELNLSSLELGDSALYFCASSVRGSTDTQYFGPGTRLTVL.

V and J are TRBV28 and TRBJ1-5; D might be TRBD1 (5 bases). V was clipped by 8 bases and J by 3 bases, with 20 bases between them. Germline V gives CDR1 MDHEN, CDR2 SYDVKM. There are 16 residues in the CDR3. In DNA, the CDR3 is TGTGCCAGCCTCGTCCAGGGAGGAATTATCAATCAGCCCCAGCATTTT. This translates into CASLVQGGIINQPQHF.

The rearrangement uses TRBV5-1 and TRBJ2-7, with D perhaps matching TRBD1 (5 bases). The CDR3 has 15 residues. V lost 0 bases to trimming and J lost 1 base, with 11 bases between them. Germline CDR1 and CDR2: SGHRS and YFSETQ. CDR3 region: CASSLVPGPSYEQYF. CDR3 in DNA: TGCGCCAGCAGCTTGGTCCCAGGGCCTTCCTACGAGCAGTACTTC.

The V call is TRBV4-3, the J call TRBJ1-3; unclear D gene. Germline-derived CDR1 and CDR2 are LGHNA and YSLEER. V lost 1 base and J lost 0, with 13 bases in between. The length of the CDR3 is 17 residues. CDR3 DNA: TGCGCCAGCAGCCAAGGACGATCCAGGTTCTCTGGAAACACCATATATTTT. Amino acid sequence: CASSQGRSRFSGNTIYF.

This sequence joins TRBV7-6 and TRBJ2-1; 13 bases agree with TRBD2. The CDR3 spans 17 residues. The V and J ends lost 3 bases and 9 bases, in that order; junction bases with no gene match: 11. Per germline, CDR1 SGHVS and CDR2 FNYEAQ. CDR3 residues: CASSFGSQTSGGSEQFF. DNA of the CDR3: TGTGCCAGCAGCTTCGGTTCGCAGACTAGCGGGGGGTCTGAGCAGTTCTTC.

This clone was counted between two and nine times. The rearrangement links TRBV6-5 to TRBJ2-7; 7 positions agree with TRBD2. Germline-derived CDR1 and CDR2 are MNHEY and SVGAGI. After removal of 6 bases from V and 4 bases from J, the junction contained 6 bases not matched to a gene. The CDR3 runs to 13 residues. CDR3 protein: CASSLAAPYEQYF. For the CDR3, the DNA is TGTGCCAGCAGCCTAGCGGCTCCTTACGAGCAGTACTTC.

There are a few counts of this clone. This specimen includes other DNA sequences encoding the same CDR3. In DNA form, the CDR3 reads TGCAGTGCTACCGTTGAGACCCAGTACTTC. Protein: CSATVETQYF. This chain joins TRBV20-1 and TRBJ2-5, with unresolved D. Trimming shortened V by 4 bases and J by 5 bases, and 5 bases separated the two germline ends. Looked up from germline, CDR1 is DFQATT and CDR2 is SNEGSKA (reference sequence). The CDR3 length is 10 residues.

V gene TRBV7-2 combines with J gene TRBJ2-3; TRBD2 matches at 10 bases. Trimming cost V 5 bases and J 1 base; bases outside gene matches: 3. The CDR3 is 15 amino acids. Germline V CDR1 and CDR2: SGHTA, FQGNSA. CDR3 DNA: TGTGCCAGCAGCCCTACTAGCGGGGGCACAGATACGCAGTATTTT. The encoded protein is CASSPTSGGTDTQYF. Together with reference TRBV7-2 and TRBJ2-3, the CDR3 gives the full variable domain: GAGVSQSPSNKVTEKGKDVELRCDPISGHTALYWYRQSLGQGLEFLIYFQGNSAPDKSGLPSDRFSAERTGGSVSTLTIQRTQQEDSAVYLCASSPTSGGTDTQYFGPGTRLTVL.

The chain carries TRBV14 and TRBJ2-2; 8 bases are a match to TRBD2. The junction had 7 bases not matched to a gene; V was cut back by 4 bases and J by 0 bases. CDR1 is SGHDN and CDR2 is FVKESK in the germline V gene. The CDR3 runs to 17 residues. CDR3 sequence reads: CASSRLLSGTNTGELFF. The DNA for the CDR3 is TGTGCCAGCAGCCGACTTCTTAGCGGGACGAACACCGGGGAGCTGTTTTTT.

This chain joins TRBV9 and TRBJ2-3; 7 bases fit TRBD1. Trimming removed 3 bases from V and 1 base from J; junction bases left unmatched: 8. This CDR3 has 16 amino acids. Germline CDR1 reads SGDLS; CDR2 reads YYNGEE. CDR3 sequence: CASSGGQPTGTDTQYF. The DNA of the CDR3 is TGTGCCAGCAGCGGGGGACAGCCGACTGGCACAGATACGCAGTATTTT. Full variable domain (missing parts from reference TRBV9 and TRBJ2-3): DSGVTQTPKHLITATGQRVTLRCSPRSGDLSVYWYQQSLDQGLQFLIQYYNGEERAKGNILERFSAQQFPDLHSELNLSSLELGDSALYFCASSGGQPTGTDTQYFGPGTRLTVL.

The chain uses TRBV27 and TRBJ1-3; D is perhaps TRBD1 (6 bases). V lost 6 bases, J lost 0 bases, and 9 bases lay in between. The CDR3 spans 14 residues. The germline gives CDR1 MNHEY, CDR2 SMNVEV (reference sequence). In DNA form, the CDR3 reads TGTGCCAGCAGAAACAGGGACTCTGGAAACACCATATATTTT. It translates to CASRNRDSGNTIYF.

The rearrangement uses TRBV28 and TRBJ1-6; D ambiguous. CDR3 length: 21 amino acids. The germline CDR1 and CDR2 sequences are MDHEN and SYDVKM. With 2 bases removed from V and 0 bases from J, the gap between germline ends came to 23 bases. CDR3 amino acids: CASSLARSARRISSYNSPLHF. The CDR3 DNA is TGTGCCAGCAGTTTAGCTCGGAGTGCCAGACGGATCAGCTCCTATAATTCACCCCTCCACTTT.

V gene TRBV5-1 combines with J gene TRBJ2-5; D may be TRBD1 (7 bases). The J call may be faulty, since TRBJ2-7 better matches the DNA end. The germline gives CDR1 SGHRS, CDR2 YFSETQ. There are 14 residues in the CDR3. The CDR3 DNA follows: TGCGCCAGCAGCTTGGCAGGGGGGATTCACGAGCAGTACTTC. Residues: CASSLAGGIHEQYF.

The J gene is TRBJ1-2, the V gene TRBV7-2; D is uncertain. V gave up 5 bases and J gave up 7 bases, with 11 bases separating them. The germline V gene has CDR1 SGHTA and CDR2 FQGNSA. The CDR3 sequence is 12 residues long. CDR3 residues: CASSRNGCGYTF. The CDR3 DNA is TGTGCCAGCAGCCGAAATGGCTGTGGCTACACCTTC.

This sequence joins TRBV19 and TRBJ2-5, with D hard to call. The J call may be in error: the DNA end matches TRBJ2-7 better. The germline V gene has CDR1 LNHDA and CDR2 SQIVND (reference sequence). The CDR3 runs to 14 residues. As DNA, the CDR3 is TGTGCCAGTAGTATGACCACGGACTCCTACGAGCAGTACTTC. This translates into CASSMTTDSYEQYF.

The rearrangement joins TRBV4-1 to TRBJ1-1; 9 bases are a match to TRBD1. CDR3 size: 15 residues. V was clipped by 2 bases and J by 6 bases; unmatched bases: 7. Germline CDR1 and CDR2: MGHRA and YSYEKL. CDR3 amino acids: CASSQPSGQGPEAFF. The CDR3 bases are TGCGCCAGCAGCCAACCATCGGGACAGGGACCTGAAGCTTTCTTT.

V and J are TRBV7-9 and TRBJ2-7; 8 bases agree with TRBD2. The J segment lost 2 bases and the V segment lost 2 bases, leaving 11 bases of the junction unmatched. CDR1 is SEHNR and CDR2 is FQNEAQ in the germline V gene (reference sequence). This CDR3 has 17 amino acids. This chain's CDR3 is CASSLSGTGLGTYEQYF. DNA of the CDR3: TGTGCCAGCAGCTTATCCGGTACGGGACTAGGTACCTACGAGCAGTACTTC.

The V gene is TRBV19, the J gene TRBJ2-7; 10 bases align to TRBD1. Trimming cost V 9 bases and J 3 bases; bases outside gene matches: 8. The CDR3 is made up of 14 amino acids. Germline CDR1 and CDR2: LNHDA and SQIVND (reference sequence). The CDR3: CASSSGQGGYEQYF. CDR3 DNA sequence: TGTGCCAGCAGTTCCGGACAGGGGGGCTACGAGCAGTACTTC.

V gene TRBV9 combines with J gene TRBJ1-1; D gene uncertain. From germline, CDR1 is SGDLS and CDR2 YYNGEE. This CDR3 is 18 amino acids long. The ends were cut back, 0 bases at V and 2 bases at J, with 20 bases in the middle. The CDR3 sequence: CASSVVLGVEGPNTEAFF. The DNA for the CDR3 is TGTGCCAGCAGCGTAGTCCTGGGAGTGGAGGGCCCAAACACTGAAGCTTTCTTT.

This chain uses TRBV6-1 with TRBJ2-7; TRBD1 agrees at 12 bases. CDR1 and CDR2 from the germline V gene are MNHNS and SASEGT. Losses at the gene ends were 8 bases for V and 4 bases for J; bases not matched to a gene: 3. This CDR3 region has 13 residues. This chain's CDR3 is CASGTGGLYEQYF. DNA of the CDR3: TGTGCCAGCGGGACAGGGGGCCTATACGAGCAGTACTTC.

This chain joins TRBV6-1 and TRBJ2-7; D possibly corresponds to TRBD1 (6 bases). Trimming removed 8 bases from V and 1 base from J, with 12 bases in between. The CDR3 contains 13 residues. Germline CDR1 MNHNS, CDR2 SASEGT. The CDR3 DNA reads as TGTGCCAGCGTTTCCGACAGGTCCTACGAGCAGTACTTC. The encoded protein is CASVSDRSYEQYF.

V and J are TRBV5-1 and TRBJ1-2; 8 nucleotides match TRBD1. CDR1 SGHRS and CDR2 YFSETQ come from the germline V gene. The V segment lost 0 bases and the J segment 7 bases; nucleotides outside the gene matches: 8. The CDR3 runs to 15 residues. In DNA, the CDR3 is TGCGCCAGCAGCTTGGAGACGAGACAGGGGTTTGGCTACACCTTC. This encodes CASSLETRQGFGYTF.

This clone appeared a few times. The V call is TRBV9, the J call TRBJ1-5; D remains ambiguous. This CDR3 comprises 15 residues. Germline V gives CDR1 SGDLS, CDR2 YYNGEE. Deletions cut 0 bases from V and 4 bases from J, with 11 bases between. The CDR3 spells CASSVGGNSNQPQHF. The CDR3 DNA follows: TGTGCCAGCAGCGTAGGAGGGAATAGTAATCAGCCCCAGCATTTT. Looking up the rest from reference TRBV9 and TRBJ1-5 gives the full variable domain: DSGVTQTPKHLITATGQRVTLRCSPRSGDLSVYWYQQSLDQGLQFLIQYYNGEERAKGNILERFSAQQFPDLHSELNLSSLELGDSALYFCASSVGGNSNQPQHFGDGTRLSIL.

The chain recombines TRBV7-9 with TRBJ1-6; D call uncertain. The CDR3 is 18 residues long. In germline, CDR1 is SEHNR, CDR2 FQNEAQ (reference sequence). The germline V and J ends were trimmed by 2 bases and 8 bases, with 22 bases remaining between them. DNA for the CDR3: TGTGCCAGCAGCTTACGTGTAGGAGGTCGGGGTGGAGATTCACCCCTCCACTTT. Protein product: CASSLRVGGRGGDSPLHF.

This chain connects TRBV6-1 to TRBJ2-1; D is unresolved. There are 13 residues in the CDR3. V was shortened by 5 bases and J by 9 bases, with 14 bases between the two germline ends. Per the germline V gene, CDR1 is MNHNS and CDR2 is SASEGT. CDR3 sequence (DNA): TGTGCCAGCAGTCTAGACCCAGTGGTTGAGCAGTTCTTC. This gives the protein CASSLDPVVEQFF.

This chain uses TRBV21-1 with TRBJ2-1; the tabulated D call, TRBD2, remains unverified against the DNA. TRBV21-1 is listed as a pseudogene. The length of the CDR3 is 19 residues. CDR3 sequence: CASSNEADIDRSPYNEQFF. CDR3 nucleotide sequence: TGTGCCAGCAGCAATGAGGCCGATATAGACCGATCCCCCTACAATGAGCAGTTCTTC.

The V and J genes are TRBV6-1 and TRBJ2-1; TRBD2 is a possible D gene (6 bases). Trimming removed 4 bases from V and 9 bases from J, with 16 bases in between. This CDR3 spans 14 amino acids. Germline CDR1 reads MNHNS; CDR2 reads SASEGT. CDR3 region: CASSGLVGLSEQFF. CDR3 coding DNA: TGTGCCAGCAGTGGACTAGTAGGGCTGTCTGAGCAGTTCTTC.